Sequencing of this T cell receptor beta chain was carried out in a study of early T cells in non-severe SARS-CoV-2 infection. Study details: The chains were unpaired, and the sequenced material was bulk RNA from unsorted whole blood.

Separate cDNA molecules each had unique molecular identifiers attached to them. TCRdb analysed the 5' RACE reads with MiXCR anew, one entry per CDR3 protein. Here the sample spans around 82,000 distinct CDR3 sequences, roughly 15% being singletons. V lost 3 bases, J lost 4 bases, and 14 bases lay in between. Germline CDR1 is SGHNT and CDR2 is YYREEE (reference sequence). The CDR3 covers 16 residues. The receptor was derived from an adult who was a healthcare worker with PCR-confirmed SARS-CoV-2 infection or an uninfected control (not recorded which). Sequences were obtained from whole blood. The chain has TRBV5-4 and TRBJ2-6; D is perhaps TRBD1 or TRBD2 (5 bases each). The CDR3 DNA sequence: TGTGCCAGCAGCTCTTTCGGGACCGCCGGGGCCAACGTCCTGACTTTC. This sequence encodes CASSSFGTAGANVLTF. The complete variable domain, with remaining parts taken from reference TRBV5-4 and TRBJ2-6, reads ETGVTQSPTHLIKTRGQQVTLRCSSQSGHNTVSWYQQALGQGPQFIFQYYREEENGRGNFPPRFSGLQFPNYSSELNVNALELDDSALYLCASSSFGTAGANVLTFGAGSRLTVL.